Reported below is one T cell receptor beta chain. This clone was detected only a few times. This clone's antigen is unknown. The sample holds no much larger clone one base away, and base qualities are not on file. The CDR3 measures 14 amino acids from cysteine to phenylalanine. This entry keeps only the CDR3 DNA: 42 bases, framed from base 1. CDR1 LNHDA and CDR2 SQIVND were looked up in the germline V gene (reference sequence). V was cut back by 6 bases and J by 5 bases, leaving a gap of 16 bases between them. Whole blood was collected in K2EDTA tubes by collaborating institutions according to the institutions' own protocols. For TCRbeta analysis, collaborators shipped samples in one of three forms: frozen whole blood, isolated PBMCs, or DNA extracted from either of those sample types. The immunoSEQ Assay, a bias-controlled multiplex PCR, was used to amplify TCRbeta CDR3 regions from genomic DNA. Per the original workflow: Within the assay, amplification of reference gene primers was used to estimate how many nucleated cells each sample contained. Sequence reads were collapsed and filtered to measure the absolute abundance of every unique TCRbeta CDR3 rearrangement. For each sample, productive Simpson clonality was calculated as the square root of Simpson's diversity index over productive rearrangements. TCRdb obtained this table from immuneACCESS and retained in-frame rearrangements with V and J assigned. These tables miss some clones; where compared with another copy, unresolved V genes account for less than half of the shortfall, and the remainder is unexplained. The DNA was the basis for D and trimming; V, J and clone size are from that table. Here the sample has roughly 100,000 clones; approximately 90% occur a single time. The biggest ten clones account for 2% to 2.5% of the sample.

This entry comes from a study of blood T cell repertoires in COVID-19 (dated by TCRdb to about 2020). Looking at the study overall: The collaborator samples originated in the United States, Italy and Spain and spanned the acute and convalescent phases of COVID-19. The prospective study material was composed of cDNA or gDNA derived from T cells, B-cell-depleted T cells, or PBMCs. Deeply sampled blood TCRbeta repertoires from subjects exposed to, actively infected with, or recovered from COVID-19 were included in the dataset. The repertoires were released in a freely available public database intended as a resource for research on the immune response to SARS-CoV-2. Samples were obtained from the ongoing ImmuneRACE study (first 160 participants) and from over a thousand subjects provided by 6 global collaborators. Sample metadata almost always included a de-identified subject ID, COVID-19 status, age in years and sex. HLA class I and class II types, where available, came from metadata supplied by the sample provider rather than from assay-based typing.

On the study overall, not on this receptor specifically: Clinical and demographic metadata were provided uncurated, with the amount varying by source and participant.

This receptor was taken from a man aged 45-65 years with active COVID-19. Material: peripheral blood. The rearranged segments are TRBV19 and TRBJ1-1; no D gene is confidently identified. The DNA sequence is TGTGCCAGTAGCACGGGCGGGCGGAGGACTGAAGCTTTCTTT. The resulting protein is CASSTGGRRTEAFF.